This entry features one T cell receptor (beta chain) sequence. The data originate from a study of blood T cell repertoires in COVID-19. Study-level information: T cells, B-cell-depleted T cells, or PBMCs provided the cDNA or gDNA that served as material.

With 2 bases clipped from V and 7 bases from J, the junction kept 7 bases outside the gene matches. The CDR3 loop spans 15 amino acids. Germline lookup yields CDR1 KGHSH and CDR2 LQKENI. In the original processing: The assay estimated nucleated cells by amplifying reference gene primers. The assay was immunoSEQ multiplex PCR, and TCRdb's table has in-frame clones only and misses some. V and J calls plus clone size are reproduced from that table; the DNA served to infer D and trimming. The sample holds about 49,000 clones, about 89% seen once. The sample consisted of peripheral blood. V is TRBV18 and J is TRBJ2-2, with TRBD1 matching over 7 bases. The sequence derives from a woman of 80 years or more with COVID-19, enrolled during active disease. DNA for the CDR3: TGTGCCAGCTCACCAAGAGGACAGGCGATCGGGGAGCTGTTTTTT. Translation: CASSPRGQAIGELFF.